A selection of T cell receptor beta chains follows, all from one sample in a study of CD8 T cells in ankylosing spondylitis. MiXCR, run by TCRdb on the 5' RACE reads, gives a single entry per CDR3 protein. The table shows about 700,000 distinct CDR3 sequences, with 15% to 20% occurring only once. Sequenced sample: blood, either unsorted or a sorted T cell fraction (not recorded which). Every receptor here comes from a male donor with ankylosing spondylitis. Each CDR3 is given without its conserved first and last residue. The D gene is left open where the match is weak.

d_call v_call cdr3_aa
. TRBV9 ASSVDGWGNQPQH
. TRBV20-1 SGMRGADTEAF
. TRBV28 ASSFLLETQY
TRBD2 TRBV5-8 ASSLTFGLATTGELF
TRBD2 TRBV5-1 ASSPGLAGKETQY
. TRBV20-1 SATKTTGYFNYGYT
. TRBV5-1 ASTQTASGNTIY
. TRBV7-9 VGSSGAKNIQY
. TRBV6-5 ASSYSRTLAGNTIY
TRBD2 TRBV27 ASNPTSGSLYEQY
. TRBV7-2 ASSGRQVDIQY
. TRBV9 ASSKGLGYT
TRBD1 TRBV12-3/TRBV12-4 ASRLATGGGNTIY
. TRBV21-1 ASSKERTLYNEQF
TRBD2 TRBV20-1 SAWSGSSGDTQY
. TRBV29-1 SVTGADTQY
. TRBV20-1 SARGWQGGTDTQY
TRBD2 TRBV4-3 ASSQDSGRAHEQF